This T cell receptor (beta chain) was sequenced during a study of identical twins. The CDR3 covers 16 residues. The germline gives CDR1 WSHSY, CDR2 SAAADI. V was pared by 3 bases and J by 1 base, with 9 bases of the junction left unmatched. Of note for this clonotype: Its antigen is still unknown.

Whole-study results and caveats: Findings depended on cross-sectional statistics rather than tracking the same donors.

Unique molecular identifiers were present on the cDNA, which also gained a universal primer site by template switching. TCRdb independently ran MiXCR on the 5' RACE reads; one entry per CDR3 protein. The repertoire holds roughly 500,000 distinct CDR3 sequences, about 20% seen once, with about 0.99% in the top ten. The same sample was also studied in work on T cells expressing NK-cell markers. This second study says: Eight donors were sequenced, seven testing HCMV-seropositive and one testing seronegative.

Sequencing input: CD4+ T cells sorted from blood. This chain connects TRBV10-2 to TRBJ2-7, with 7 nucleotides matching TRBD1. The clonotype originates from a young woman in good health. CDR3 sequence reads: CASSERKGGRSYEQYF. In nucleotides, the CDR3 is TGCGCCAGCAGTGAACGGAAAGGGGGCAGATCCTACGAGCAGTACTTC.